This TCR beta chain was profiled in a study of cytomegalovirus exposure and HLA in healthy donors. The germline V gene has CDR1 SEHNR and CDR2 FQNEAQ (reference sequence). CDR3 length: 16 amino acids. The V end lost 1 base, the J end lost 5 bases, and 12 bases lay between the germline ends. 13 Jbeta primers and 60 Vbeta primers were used for the PCR. Here immunoSEQ multiplex PCR was the method, and the copy in TCRdb shows in-frame clones only, minus some. The table shows some 99,000 clones, with 69% occurring only once. The receptor comes from a woman between 65 and 79 years old in good health and CMV-seropositive. The chain recombines TRBV7-9 with TRBJ1-6; maybe TRBD1 (6 bases). The material sequenced was PBMCs. The CDR3 spells CASSLEVGANNSPLHF. DNA for the CDR3: TGTGCCAGCAGCTTAGAGGTGGGGGCGAATAATTCACCCCTCCACTTT.